These 21 T cell receptor beta chains originate from one sample sequenced in a study of CXCR3-negative and CXCR3-positive naive CD8 T cells. Study-wide results and limits: More hydrophobic TRB CDR3s occurred in CXCR3-positive than in CXCR3-negative naive cells.

Antigens for these TCRs are unknown. TRB cDNA was prepared as libraries by UMI-labeled 5' RACE. TCRdb re-called the 5' RACE reads; one entry per CDR3 protein, DNA not given. This specimen shows under 150,000 distinct CDR3 sequences; the ten leading clones hold 0.4% to 0.5%. Sequencing was performed on naive CXCR3+ CD8+ T cells from blood. This sample's subset: CD45RO-CCR7+CD27+CD95- naive CD8+ T cells expressing CXCR3 (TNR3+). Source of these receptors: a human donor in good health. Some clones in this sample may be carry-over from other donors' samples.

This CDR3 is CASSYRGPDHEQYF. The J gene is TRBJ2-7, the V gene TRBV6-5; TCRdb selects TRBD1, and the lack of DNA leaves this call unchecked. CDR3 length equals 14 residues. Germline V gives CDR1 MNHEY, CDR2 SVGAGI.

The rearrangement links TRBV9 to TRBJ1-2; TCRdb indicates TRBD1, and absent DNA this call remains unverified. Germline V CDR1 and CDR2: SGDLS, YYNGEE. The CDR3 spans 17 residues. The CDR3: CASSGGIATGGNYGYTF.

This chain links TRBV4-2 with TRBJ2-7; TCRdb proposes TRBD1, but this gene call is untestable without DNA. Germline V lookup: CDR1 LGHNA, CDR2 YNFKEQ. CDR3 length: 14 residues. The CDR3 sequence is CASSPLGDSYEQYF.

This sequence joins TRBV7-3 and TRBJ2-1. Germline V gene sequence: CDR1 SGHTA, CDR2 FQGTGA. CDR3 size: 16 residues. The CDR3 reads CASSLSGGYLSNEQFF.

The chain couples TRBV28 to TRBJ2-7; without DNA, the TCRdb call of TRBD2 cannot be checked. Germline values: CDR1 MDHEN, CDR2 SYDVKM. The CDR3 spans 13 residues. The CDR3 protein is CASRNSGSYEQYF.

CDR3 region: CASSPRDYSGNEQFF. The V and J genes are TRBV18 and TRBJ2-1; with no DNA, the TCRdb D assignment of TRBD2 cannot be verified. This CDR3 spans 15 amino acids. Germline CDR1 reads KGHSH; CDR2 reads LQKENI.

The gene calls are TRBV4-2 and TRBJ1-1; TCRdb's D call, TRBD1, is unchecked because there is no DNA. CDR1 is LGHNA and CDR2 is YNFKEQ in the germline V gene. The CDR3 has 15 residues. The CDR3 sequence is CASSLWEQGATEAFF.

V is TRBV29-1 and J is TRBJ2-5; TCRdb proposes TRBD1, but this gene call is untestable without DNA. The CDR3 runs to 12 residues. Germline V gives CDR1 SQVTM, CDR2 ANQGSEA. CDR3 loop: CSVVDTQETQYF.

The J gene is TRBJ2-7, the V gene TRBV5-1; lacking DNA, the TRBD1 call made by TCRdb goes unchecked. The CDR3 spans 15 residues. Looked up from germline, CDR1 is SGHRS and CDR2 is YFSETQ. CDR3 protein: CASSLEPGGSYEQYF.

The genes are TRBV20-1 and TRBJ2-5; TCRdb designates TRBD2, a call that cannot be tested without DNA. This CDR3 has 16 amino acids. The V gene's germline CDR1 is DFQATT and CDR2 SNEGSKA (reference sequence). CDR3 residues: CSARSLGGSYQETQYF.

The rearrangement joins TRBV29-1 to TRBJ2-3; TCRdb's D call, TRBD1, is unchecked because there is no DNA. CDR1 SQVTM and CDR2 ANQGSEA come from the germline V gene. This CDR3 contains 13 residues. The CDR3 is CSVRQGVTDTQYF.

The genes are TRBV7-3 and TRBJ2-7; checking the TCRdb D call of TRBD2 is not possible without DNA. This CDR3 is 13 amino acids long. Per germline, CDR1 SGHTA and CDR2 FQGTGA. The CDR3 protein is CASSSSPPYEQYF.

The rearrangement links TRBV7-9 to TRBJ2-7; the TRBD2 assignment by TCRdb is unverifiable without DNA. The CDR3 runs to 18 residues. In germline, CDR1 is SEHNR, CDR2 FQNEAQ (reference sequence). CDR3 sequence: CASIPPTGTSGRAYEQYF.

This chain joins TRBV28 and TRBJ1-5. Germline V gives CDR1 MDHEN, CDR2 SYDVKM. This CDR3 has 12 amino acids. The CDR3 loop is CASSLYMGSQHF.

The chain couples TRBV2 to TRBJ2-3; TCRdb's D gene call, TRBD1, goes unchecked for lack of DNA. The CDR3 covers 15 residues. The germline V gene has CDR1 SNHLY and CDR2 FYNNEI. This chain's CDR3 is CASSYRTGTSDTQYF.

This chain links TRBV7-9 with TRBJ2-2; absent DNA, TCRdb's TRBD1 call cannot be checked. CDR1 and CDR2 from the germline V gene are SEHNR and FQNEAQ (reference sequence). The length of the CDR3 is 14 residues. This chain's CDR3 is CASSPPGQGGELFF.

V and J are TRBV28 and TRBJ2-3; TCRdb designates TRBD1, a call that cannot be tested without DNA. Germline V lookup: CDR1 MDHEN, CDR2 SYDVKM. The CDR3 consists of 16 residues. CDR3 protein: CASSLSPGIRTDTQYF.

The V and J genes are TRBV29-1 and TRBJ2-7; TCRdb indicates TRBD1, and absent DNA this call remains unverified. Per germline, CDR1 SQVTM and CDR2 ANQGSEA. The CDR3 spans 12 residues. CDR3 residues: CSTTEGSYEQYF.

The rearrangement links TRBV5-1 to TRBJ2-5; absent DNA, TCRdb's TRBD2 call cannot be checked. Germline V gives CDR1 SGHRS, CDR2 YFSETQ. This CDR3 region has 15 residues. This CDR3 is CASSFLAGAEETQYF.

The chain uses TRBV28 and TRBJ2-5; TCRdb proposes TRBD2, but this gene call is untestable without DNA. The CDR3 is 16 residues long. Germline CDR1 and CDR2: MDHEN and SYDVKM. This chain's CDR3 is CASIFEEWAGGETQYF. Filled out from reference TRBV28 and TRBJ2-5, the complete variable domain reads DVKVTQSSRYLVKRTGEKVFLECVQDMDHENMFWYRQDPGLGLRLIYFSYDVKMKEKGDIPEGYSVSREKKERFSLILESASTNQTSMYLCASIFEEWAGGETQYFGPGTRLLVL.

V usage is TRBV29-1 and J usage is TRBJ2-7; TCRdb returns TRBD1, unconfirmable since there is no DNA. In germline, CDR1 is SQVTM, CDR2 ANQGSEA. This CDR3 comprises 13 residues. CDR3 region: CSVLDRVTYEQYF.